The clone carrying this T cell receptor (beta chain) came up once. Its cognate antigen is unknown. Per the germline V gene, CDR1 is SEHNR and CDR2 is FQNEAQ (reference sequence). V lost 5 bases and J lost 7, with 11 bases in between. The CDR3 covers 13 residues. This specimen comes from a study of cytomegalovirus exposure and HLA in healthy donors. Study overall: Among over 350 genotyped donors, around 81% fell in the Caucasian-associated ancestry cluster. Findings of the study overall: In a later analysis, V- and J-gene trimming of beta chains associated with a DCLRE1C missense variant, replicated independently.

PCR amplification relied on 60 Vbeta primers (plus 13 Jbeta primers). Here immunoSEQ multiplex PCR was the method, and the copy in TCRdb shows in-frame clones only, minus some. In the table there are roughly 190,000 clones, approximately 84% of which are singletons. The TCR comes from a female donor in good health and CMV-seronegative. This rearrangement joins TRBV7-9 to TRBJ1-4, with no clear D. Material: PBMCs. The CDR3 loop reads CASSQTAVEKLFF. CDR3 DNA: TGTGCCAGCAGCCAAACAGCTGTTGAAAAACTGTTTTTT.